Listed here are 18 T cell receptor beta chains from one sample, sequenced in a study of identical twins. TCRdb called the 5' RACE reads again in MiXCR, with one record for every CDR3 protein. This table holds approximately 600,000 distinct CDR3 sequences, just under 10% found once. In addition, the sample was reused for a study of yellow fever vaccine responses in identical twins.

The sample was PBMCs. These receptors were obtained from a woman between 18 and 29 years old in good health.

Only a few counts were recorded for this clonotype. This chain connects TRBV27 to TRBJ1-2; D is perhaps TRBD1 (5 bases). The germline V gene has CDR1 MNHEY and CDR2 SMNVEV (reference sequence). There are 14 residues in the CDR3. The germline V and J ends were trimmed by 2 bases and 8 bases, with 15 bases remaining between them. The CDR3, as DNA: TGTGCCAGCAGTTTAGGGCAGGGAAGCATGGGCTACACCTTC. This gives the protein CASSLGQGSMGYTF.

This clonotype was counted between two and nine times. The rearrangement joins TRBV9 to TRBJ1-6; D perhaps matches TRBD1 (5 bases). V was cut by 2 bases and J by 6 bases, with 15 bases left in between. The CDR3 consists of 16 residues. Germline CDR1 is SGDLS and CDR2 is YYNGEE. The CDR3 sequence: CASSVGRGRINSPLHF. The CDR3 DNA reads TGTGCCAGCAGCGTTGGACGGGGACGTATTAATTCACCCCTCCACTTT.

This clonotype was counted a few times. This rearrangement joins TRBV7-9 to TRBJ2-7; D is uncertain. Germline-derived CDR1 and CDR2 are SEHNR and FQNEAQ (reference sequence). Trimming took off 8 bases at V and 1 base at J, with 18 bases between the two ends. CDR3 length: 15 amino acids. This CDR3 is CASSHSNLPSYEQYF. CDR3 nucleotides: TGTGCCAGCTCCCACTCCAACCTTCCTTCCTACGAGCAGTACTTC.

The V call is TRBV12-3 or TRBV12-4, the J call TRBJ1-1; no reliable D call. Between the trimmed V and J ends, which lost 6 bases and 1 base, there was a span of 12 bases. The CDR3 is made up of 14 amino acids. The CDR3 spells CASSPEVGNTEAFF. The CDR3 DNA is TGTGCCAGCAGCCCGGAGGTAGGGAACACTGAAGCTTTCTTT.

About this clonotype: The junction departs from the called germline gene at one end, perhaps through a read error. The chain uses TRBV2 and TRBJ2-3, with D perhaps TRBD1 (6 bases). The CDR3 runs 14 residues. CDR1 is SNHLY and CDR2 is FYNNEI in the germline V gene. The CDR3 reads CAGSPWGLTDTQYF. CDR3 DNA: TGTGCCGGCAGCCCCTGGGGGCTCACAGATACGCAGTATTTT.

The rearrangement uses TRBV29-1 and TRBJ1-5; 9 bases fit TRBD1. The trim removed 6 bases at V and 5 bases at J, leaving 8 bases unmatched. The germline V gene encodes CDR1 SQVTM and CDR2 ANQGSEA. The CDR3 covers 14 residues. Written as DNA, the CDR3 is TGCAGCGTCTTGGGGACAGGGCCCCATCAGCCCCAGCATTTT. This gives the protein CSVLGTGPHQPQHF.

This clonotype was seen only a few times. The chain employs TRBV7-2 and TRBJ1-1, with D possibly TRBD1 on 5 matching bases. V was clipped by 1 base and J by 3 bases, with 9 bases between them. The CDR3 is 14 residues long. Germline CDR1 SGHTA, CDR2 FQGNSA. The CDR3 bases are TGTGCCAGCAGCTTAGGCAGGGACCACACTGAAGCTTTCTTT. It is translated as CASSLGRDHTEAFF.

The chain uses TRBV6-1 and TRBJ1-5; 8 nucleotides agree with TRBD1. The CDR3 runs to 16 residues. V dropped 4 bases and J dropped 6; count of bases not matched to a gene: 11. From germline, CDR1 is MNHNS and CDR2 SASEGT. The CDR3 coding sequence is TGTGCCAGCAGTGCGACTCGACAGGGGCGAGGTCAGCCCCAGCATTTT. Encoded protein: CASSATRQGRGQPQHF.

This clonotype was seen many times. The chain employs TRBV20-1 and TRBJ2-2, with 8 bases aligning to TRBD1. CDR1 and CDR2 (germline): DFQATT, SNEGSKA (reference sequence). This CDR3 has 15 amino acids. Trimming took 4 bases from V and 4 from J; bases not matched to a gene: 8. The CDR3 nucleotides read TGCAGTGCTAAACCCCGGACAGGGATCACCGGGGAGCTGTTTTTT. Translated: CSAKPRTGITGELFF.

In DNA, the CDR3 is TGTGCCAGCAGCCCCGGCGGGAATACTAATGAAAAACTGTTTTTT. Its translation is CASSPGGNTNEKLFF. The chain joins TRBV5-4 to TRBJ1-4, with unresolved D. V gave up 4 bases and J gave up 2 bases, with 12 bases separating them. The CDR3 extends over 15 amino acids. The germline V gene has CDR1 SGHNT and CDR2 YYREEE (reference sequence). The full variable domain, in which reference TRBV5-4 and TRBJ1-4 provide the parts outside the CDR3, is ETGVTQSPTHLIKTRGQQVTLRCSSQSGHNTVSWYQQALGQGPQFIFQYYREEENGRGNFPPRFSGLQFPNYSSELNVNALELDDSALYLCASSPGGNTNEKLFFGSGTQLSVL.

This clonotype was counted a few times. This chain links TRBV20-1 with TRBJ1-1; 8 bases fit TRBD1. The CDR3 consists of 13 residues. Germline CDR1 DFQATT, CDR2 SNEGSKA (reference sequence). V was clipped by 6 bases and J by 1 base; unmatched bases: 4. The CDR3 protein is CSANGQGNTEAFF. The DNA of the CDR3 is TGCAGTGCAAACGGACAGGGGAACACTGAAGCTTTCTTT.

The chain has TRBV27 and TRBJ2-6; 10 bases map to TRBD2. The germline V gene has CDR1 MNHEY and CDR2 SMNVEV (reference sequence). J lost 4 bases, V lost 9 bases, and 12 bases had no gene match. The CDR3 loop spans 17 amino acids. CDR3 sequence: CASTLKREGPGANVLTF. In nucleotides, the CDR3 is TGTGCCAGTACCCTGAAGCGGGAGGGCCCCGGGGCCAACGTCCTGACTTTC.

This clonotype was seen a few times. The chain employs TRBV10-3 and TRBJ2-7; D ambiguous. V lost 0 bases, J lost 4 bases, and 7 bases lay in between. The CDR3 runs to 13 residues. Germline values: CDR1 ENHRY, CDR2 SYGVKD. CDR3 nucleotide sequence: TGTGCCATCAGTGAGTCGCCTCCATACGAGCAGTACTTC. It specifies CAISESPPYEQYF.

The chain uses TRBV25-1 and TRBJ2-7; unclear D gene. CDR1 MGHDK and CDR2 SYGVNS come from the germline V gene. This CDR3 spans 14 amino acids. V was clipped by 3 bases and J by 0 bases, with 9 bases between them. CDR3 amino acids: CASSDTTTSYEQYF. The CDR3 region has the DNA TGTGCCAGCAGTGATACAACAACCTCCTACGAGCAGTACTTC.

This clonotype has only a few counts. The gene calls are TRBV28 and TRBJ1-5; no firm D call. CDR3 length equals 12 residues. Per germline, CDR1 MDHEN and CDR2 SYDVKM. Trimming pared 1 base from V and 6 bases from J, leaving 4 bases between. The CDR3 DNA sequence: TGTGCCAGCAGTTTATTGGGTCAGCCCCAGCATTTT. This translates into CASSLLGQPQHF.

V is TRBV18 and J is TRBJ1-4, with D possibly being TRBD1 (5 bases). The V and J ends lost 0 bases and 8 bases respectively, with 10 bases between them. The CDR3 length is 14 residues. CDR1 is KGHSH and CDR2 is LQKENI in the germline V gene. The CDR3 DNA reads TGTGCCAGCTCACCACCAGGGGATGGAGAAAAACTGTTTTTT. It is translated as CASSPPGDGEKLFF.

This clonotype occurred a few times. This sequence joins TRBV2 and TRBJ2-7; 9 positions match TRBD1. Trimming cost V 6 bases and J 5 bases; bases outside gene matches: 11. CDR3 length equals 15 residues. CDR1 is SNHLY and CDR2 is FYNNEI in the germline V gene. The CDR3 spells CASRRTGGAFDEQYF. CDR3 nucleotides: TGTGCCAGCAGACGAACAGGGGGCGCTTTCGACGAGCAGTACTTC.

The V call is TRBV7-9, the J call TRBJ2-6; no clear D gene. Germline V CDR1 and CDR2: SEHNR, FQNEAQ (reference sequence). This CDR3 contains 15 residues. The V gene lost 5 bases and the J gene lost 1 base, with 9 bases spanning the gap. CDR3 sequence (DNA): TGTGCCAGCAGCCCCGGGTGGTCTGGGGCCAACGTCCTGACTTTC. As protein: CASSPGWSGANVLTF.